This passage covers 17 T cell receptor beta chains from one sample sequenced in a study of OX40 agonist ivuxolimab in advanced cancers. The protocol was immunoSEQ multiplex PCR, while the TCRdb copy is restricted to in-frame clones and leaves out a portion. The sample holds around 100,000 clones, 89% seen once. Sequenced here: CD4+ or CD8+ T cells sorted from blood, sampled in a trial of the OX40 agonist ivuxolimab. The receptors shown here come from an adult with an advanced solid tumor such as melanoma, head and neck, liver or kidney cancer.

This clone was counted between two and nine times. The chain links TRBV2 to TRBJ1-5, with D uncertain. Germline V gene lookup returns CDR1 SNHLY and CDR2 FYNNEI. The V gene lost 3 bases and the J gene lost 2 bases, with 11 bases spanning the gap. There are 15 residues in the CDR3. The DNA for the CDR3 is TGTGCCAGCAGTGACGGGTCTTCGGGCAATCAGCCCCAGCATTTT. This translates into CASSDGSSGNQPQHF.

This chain joins TRBV7-9 and TRBJ2-7, with D uncertain. Trimming cost V 4 bases and J 6 bases, with 10 bases left between them. Germline V gene sequence: CDR1 SEHNR, CDR2 FQNEAQ (reference sequence). CDR3 size: 12 residues. The CDR3 DNA reads TGTGCCAGCAGCTCCCCTCCTGCCGAGCAGTACTTC. Protein product: CASSSPPAEQYF.

The rearrangement uses TRBV19 and TRBJ2-3; 14 bases are shared with TRBD2. The CDR3 loop spans 20 amino acids. The V and J ends lost 3 bases and 2 bases, in that order; junction bases with no gene match: 13. Germline CDR1 reads LNHDA; CDR2 reads SQIVND (reference sequence). The CDR3, as DNA: TGTGCCAGTAGTATGCGGCCGGGACTAGCGGGAGTTAGCTCCACAGATACGCAGTATTTT. It yields the protein CASSMRPGLAGVSSTDTQYF.

The rearrangement links TRBV6-6 to TRBJ1-1, with a tentative D call TRBD1 (6 bases). The CDR3 is 14 residues long. The V end lost 2 bases, the J end lost 8 bases, and 15 bases lay between the germline ends. Germline V lookup: CDR1 MNHNY, CDR2 SVGAGI (reference sequence). The CDR3 DNA is TGTGCCAGCAGTTACGTCCAGGGGTTCTCCGAAGCTTTCTTT. Translated, it gives CASSYVQGFSEAFF.

The chain has TRBV5-1 and TRBJ2-1; D not resolved. V lost 0 bases and J 6 bases, leaving 4 bases between the germline ends. This CDR3 region has 12 residues. Per the germline V gene, CDR1 is SGHRS and CDR2 is YFSETQ. The DNA for the CDR3 is TGCGCCAGCAGCTTGGGGCTCAATGAGCAGTTCTTC. Amino acid sequence: CASSLGLNEQFF.

The rearrangement joins TRBV5-1 to TRBJ2-7, with 11 bases matching TRBD2. V gave up 0 bases and J gave up 0 bases; unmatched junction bases: 8. The germline gives CDR1 SGHRS, CDR2 YFSETQ. The CDR3 is made up of 18 amino acids. CDR3 coding DNA: TGCGCCAGCAGCTTGGATAGACTAGCGGGAACTTCCTCCTACGAGCAGTACTTC. Translated, it gives CASSLDRLAGTSSYEQYF.

This sequence joins TRBV6-5 and TRBJ1-6; D perhaps matches TRBD1 (5 bases). The CDR3 is 14 amino acids. Trimming stripped 6 bases from V and 9 bases from J, with 15 bases between. Per the germline V gene, CDR1 is MNHEY and CDR2 is SVGAGI. The CDR3 nucleotides read TGTGCCAGCAGGATCCCACAGGTGCGTTCACCCCTCCACTTT. This codes for CASRIPQVRSPLHF.

The rearrangement joins TRBV6-4 to TRBJ2-2; possibly TRBD1 for D (6 bases). The CDR3 sequence is 14 residues long. The germline V and J ends were trimmed by 5 bases and 3 bases, with 10 bases remaining between them. Germline CDR1 is MRHNA and CDR2 is SNTAGT. The CDR3 nucleotides are TGTGCCAGCAGTCTACAGGGTTACACCGGGGAGCTGTTTTTT. This codes for CASSLQGYTGELFF.

The chain has TRBV6-1 and TRBJ2-6; TRBD1 or TRBD2 may be the D gene (5 bases each). V lost 10 bases to trimming and J lost 0 bases, with 13 bases between them. This CDR3 region has 15 residues. The V gene's germline CDR1 is MNHNS and CDR2 SASEGT. Here the CDR3 DNA reads TGTGCCACCGGGACCCTTCACTCTGGGGCCAACGTCCTGACTTTC. Translation gives CATGTLHSGANVLTF.

The rearrangement uses TRBV27 and TRBJ1-4, with 7 nucleotides matching TRBD1. Germline loops: CDR1 MNHEY, CDR2 SMNVEV (reference sequence). V was pared by 5 bases and J by 2 bases, with 5 bases of the junction left unmatched. There are 15 residues in the CDR3. The CDR3 sequence is CASSPRTGTNEKLFF. The CDR3 DNA sequence: TGTGCCAGCAGTCCTCGGACAGGCACTAATGAAAAACTGTTTTTT. Using reference TRBV27 and TRBJ1-4 for the parts outside the CDR3, the full variable domain is EAQVTQNPRYLITVTGKKLTVTCSQNMNHEYMSWYRQDPGLGLRQIYYSMNVEVTDKGDVPEGYKVSRKEKRNFPLILESPSPNQTSLYFCASSPRTGTNEKLFFGSGTQLSVL.

The gene calls are TRBV12-1 and TRBJ2-7; TRBD2 is taken as the D call from the table, unchecked against the DNA. TRBV12-1 is annotated as a pseudogene. The CDR3 covers 13 residues. The CDR3 nucleotides are TGTGCCCCTACACGAAGGAGCGGATACGAGCAGTACTTC. It codes for CAPTRRSGYEQYF.

The chain employs TRBV2 and TRBJ2-3; 10 nucleotides align to TRBD2. The CDR3 extends over 15 amino acids. With V trimmed by 7 bases and J by 4 bases, 8 bases remained unmatched. Germline V lookup: CDR1 SNHLY, CDR2 FYNNEI. The CDR3 region is CASTLSSGSADTQYF. The CDR3 DNA reads TGTGCCAGCACTTTGTCTAGCGGGAGTGCAGATACGCAGTATTTT. Combining the CDR3 with reference TRBV2 and TRBJ2-3 gives the whole variable domain EPEVTQTPSHQVTQMGQEVILRCVPISNHLYFYWYRQILGQKVEFLVSFYNNEISEKSEIFDDQFSVERPDGSNFTLKIRSTKLEDSAMYFCASTLSSGSADTQYFGPGTRLTVL.

The chain recombines TRBV6-5 with TRBJ1-2; D gene unclear. Germline V gene data show CDR1 as MNHEY and CDR2 as SVGAGI. V lost 6 bases to trimming and J lost 6 bases, with 14 bases between them. The CDR3 sequence is 13 residues long. The CDR3 DNA follows: TGTGCCAGCAGCCTACTCCCCTCTAATGGCTACACCTTC. Residues: CASSLLPSNGYTF.

The V gene is TRBV10-2, the J gene TRBJ1-2; D possibly corresponds to TRBD1 (6 bases). The CDR3 totals 13 residues. V was clipped by 0 bases and J by 8 bases, with 10 bases between them. Germline CDR1 WSHSY, CDR2 SAAADI. CDR3 region: CASSESRGNGYTF. The CDR3 nucleotides are TGCGCCAGCAGTGAGTCTAGGGGGAACGGCTACACCTTC.

The chain recombines TRBV7-7 with TRBJ2-3; TRBD2 agrees at 11 bases. Trimming removed 5 bases from V and 0 bases from J; junction bases left unmatched: 7. There are 17 residues in the CDR3. Germline CDR1 reads SSHAT; CDR2 reads FNYEAQ (reference sequence). In nucleotides, the CDR3 is TGTGCCAGCAGCGCAATTAGGACTAGCGGGAGCACAGATACGCAGTATTTT. Its protein product is CASSAIRTSGSTDTQYF.

In regard to this clone: The same CDR3 also results from other DNA sequences found in this sample. This chain links TRBV5-1 with TRBJ1-1; the D is unclear. Per the germline V gene, CDR1 is SGHRS and CDR2 is YFSETQ. The length of the CDR3 is 13 residues. Trimming stripped 0 bases from V and 0 bases from J, with 3 bases between. CDR3 DNA: TGCGCCAGCAGCTTGGAAGTGAACACTGAAGCTTTCTTT. Translated, it gives CASSLEVNTEAFF.

V is TRBV7-3 and J is TRBJ2-1; TRBD2 matches at 13 bases. The V and J ends lost 5 bases and 10 bases, in that order; junction bases with no gene match: 11. Germline CDR1 and CDR2: SGHTA and FQGTGA. The CDR3 has 16 amino acids. The CDR3 DNA is TGTGCCAGCAGCCCCTCGACTAGCGGGAGGTGGCAGGAGCAGTTCTTC. Translation: CASSPSTSGRWQEQFF.